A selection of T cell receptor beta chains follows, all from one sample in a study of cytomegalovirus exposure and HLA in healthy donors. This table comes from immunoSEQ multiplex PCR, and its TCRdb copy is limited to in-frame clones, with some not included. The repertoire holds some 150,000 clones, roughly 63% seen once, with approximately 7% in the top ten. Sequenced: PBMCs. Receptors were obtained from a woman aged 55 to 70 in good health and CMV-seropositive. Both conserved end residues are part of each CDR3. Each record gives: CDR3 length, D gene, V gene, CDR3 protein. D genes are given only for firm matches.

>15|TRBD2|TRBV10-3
CAISELAGSYNEQFF
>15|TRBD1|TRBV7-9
CASSPLDRAAETQYF
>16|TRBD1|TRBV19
CASSRAETGHWEPQHF
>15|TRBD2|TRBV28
CASSSPGGPIQEQYF
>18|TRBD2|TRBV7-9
CASSPRTSGSTYQETQYF
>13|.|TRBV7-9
CASSLRGGPTQYF
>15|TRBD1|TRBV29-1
CSVARDRAHPYEQYF
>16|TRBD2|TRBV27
CASSLLAGSSYNEQFF
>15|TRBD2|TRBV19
CASSIDLRAGVEQYF
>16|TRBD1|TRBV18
CASSPGQGALDEKLFF
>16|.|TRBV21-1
CASSNPRDRGNNEQFF
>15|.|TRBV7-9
CASSLSSGGDTEAFF
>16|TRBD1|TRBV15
CATSRPDRERNQPQHF
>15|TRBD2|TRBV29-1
CSVTPALAGPDTQYF
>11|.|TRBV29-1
CSVGGLGGYTF
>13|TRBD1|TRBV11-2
CASSLWDREKLFF
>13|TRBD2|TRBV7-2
CASKLAGEETQYF
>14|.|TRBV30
CAWSVGRWGEPQHF
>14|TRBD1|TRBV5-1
CASSLRTGGDEQYF
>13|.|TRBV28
CASSYGGEAEQYF
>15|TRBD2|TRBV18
CASSPRPAGVYEQYF
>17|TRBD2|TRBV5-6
CASSSGTSGTRVETQYF
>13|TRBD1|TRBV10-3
CAITPGTDYGYTF
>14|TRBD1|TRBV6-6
CASSYSGQGYEQYF
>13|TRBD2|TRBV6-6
CATRAGAYNEQFF
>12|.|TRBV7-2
CASSLEGLEQYF
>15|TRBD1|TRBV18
CASSPGTGVRVIQYF
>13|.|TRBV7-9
CASSLVSYGEQFF
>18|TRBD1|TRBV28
CASSRPWTGGLSGNTIYF
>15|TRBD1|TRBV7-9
CASSLRDRSTDTQYF
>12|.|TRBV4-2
CASSQVSYEQYF
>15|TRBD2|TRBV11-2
CASSPYPTGGDTQYF
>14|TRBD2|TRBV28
CASSVLAGGYEQYF
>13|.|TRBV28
CASKSLNTGELFF
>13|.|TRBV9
CASSVGGRTEAFF
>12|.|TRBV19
CASRTSGETQYF
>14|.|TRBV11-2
CASSLIAARNTIYF
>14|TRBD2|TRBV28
CATDELAGVHEQYF
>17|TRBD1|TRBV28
CASSLTGDIRRGNTIYF
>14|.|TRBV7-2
CASSPVLGANVLTF
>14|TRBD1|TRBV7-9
CASGLTGGNSPLHF
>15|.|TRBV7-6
CASSLAAGSTDTQYF
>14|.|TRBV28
CASTRQATYNEQFF
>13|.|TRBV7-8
CASSPGLKNTIYF
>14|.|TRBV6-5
CASPLQRSSYEQYF
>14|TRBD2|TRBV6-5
CASSQREGSYEQYF